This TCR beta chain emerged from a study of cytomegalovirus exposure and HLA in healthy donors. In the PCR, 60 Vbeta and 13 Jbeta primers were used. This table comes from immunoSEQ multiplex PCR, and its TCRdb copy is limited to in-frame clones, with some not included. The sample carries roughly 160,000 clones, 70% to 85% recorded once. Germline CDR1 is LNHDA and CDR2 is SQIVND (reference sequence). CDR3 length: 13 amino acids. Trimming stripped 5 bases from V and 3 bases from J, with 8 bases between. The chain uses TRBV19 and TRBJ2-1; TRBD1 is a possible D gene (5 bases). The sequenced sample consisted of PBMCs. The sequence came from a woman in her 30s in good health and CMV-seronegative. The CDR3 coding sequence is TGTGCCAGTAGTGCCGACAGCTACAATGAGCAGTTCTTC. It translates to CASSADSYNEQFF.